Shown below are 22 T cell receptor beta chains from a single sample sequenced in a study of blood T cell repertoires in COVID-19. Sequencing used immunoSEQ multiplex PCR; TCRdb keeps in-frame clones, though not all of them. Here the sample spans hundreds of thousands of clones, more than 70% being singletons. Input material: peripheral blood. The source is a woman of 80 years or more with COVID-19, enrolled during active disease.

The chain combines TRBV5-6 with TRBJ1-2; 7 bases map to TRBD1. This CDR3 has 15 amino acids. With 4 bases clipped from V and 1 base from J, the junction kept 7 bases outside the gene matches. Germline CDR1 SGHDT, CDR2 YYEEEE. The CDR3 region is CASSKGQNVNYGYTF. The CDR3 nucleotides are TGTGCCAGCAGCAAGGGACAGAATGTTAACTATGGCTACACCTTC. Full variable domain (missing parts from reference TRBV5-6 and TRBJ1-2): DAGVTQSPTHLIKTRGQQVTLRCSPKSGHDTVSWYQQALGQGPQFIFQYYEEEERQRGNFPDRFSGHQFPNYSSELNVNALLLGDSALYLCASSKGQNVNYGYTFGSGTRLTVV.

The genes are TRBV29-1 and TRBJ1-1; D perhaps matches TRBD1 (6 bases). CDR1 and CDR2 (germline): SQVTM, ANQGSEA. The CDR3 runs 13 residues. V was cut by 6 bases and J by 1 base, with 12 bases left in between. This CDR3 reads CSVSGAPNTEAFF. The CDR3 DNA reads TGCAGCGTGTCAGGGGCTCCGAACACTGAAGCTTTCTTT.

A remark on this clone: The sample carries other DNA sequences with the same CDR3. In DNA form, the CDR3 reads TGTGCCAGCAGTTTATCGGAGTATGGCTACACCTTC. Amino acid sequence: CASSLSEYGYTF. The rearrangement uses TRBV12-3 or TRBV12-4 and TRBJ1-2; no definite D call. CDR3 length: 12 amino acids. The germline V and J ends were trimmed by 2 bases and 5 bases, with 6 bases remaining between them.

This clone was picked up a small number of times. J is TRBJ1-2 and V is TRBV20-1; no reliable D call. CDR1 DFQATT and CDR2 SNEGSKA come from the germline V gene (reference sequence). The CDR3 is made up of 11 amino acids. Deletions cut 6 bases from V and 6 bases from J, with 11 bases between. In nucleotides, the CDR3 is TGCAGTGCCGACTATGCGAATGGCTACACCTTC. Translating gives CSADYANGYTF.

CDR3 residues: CASSAMSQGNTEAFF. In DNA form, the CDR3 reads TGTGCCAGCAGCGCAATGTCACAGGGGAACACTGAAGCTTTCTTT. The chain is built from TRBV7-9 and TRBJ1-1, with a possible D match to TRBD1 (6 bases). CDR3 length: 15 residues. Per germline, CDR1 SEHNR and CDR2 FQNEAQ (reference sequence). The ends were cut back, 5 bases at V and 1 base at J, with 14 bases in the middle.

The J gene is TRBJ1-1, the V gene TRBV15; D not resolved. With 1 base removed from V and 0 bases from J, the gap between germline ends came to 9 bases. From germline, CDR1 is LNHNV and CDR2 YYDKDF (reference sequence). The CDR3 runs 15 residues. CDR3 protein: CATSRGPIVNTEAFF. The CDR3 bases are TGTGCCACCAGCAGAGGGCCAATCGTGAACACTGAAGCTTTCTTT.

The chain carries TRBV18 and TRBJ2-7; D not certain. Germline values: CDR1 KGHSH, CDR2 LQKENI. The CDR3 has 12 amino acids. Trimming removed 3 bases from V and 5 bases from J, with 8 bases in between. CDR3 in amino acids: CASSPNSNEQYF. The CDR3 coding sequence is TGTGCCAGCTCACCTAATAGTAACGAGCAGTACTTC.

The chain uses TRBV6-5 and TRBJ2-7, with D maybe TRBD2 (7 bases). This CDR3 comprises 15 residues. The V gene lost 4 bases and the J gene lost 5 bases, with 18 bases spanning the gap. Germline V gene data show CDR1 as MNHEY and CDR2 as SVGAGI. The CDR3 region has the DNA TGTGCCAGCAGTTTACTCACCGGGGGGCGAGACGAGCAGTACTTC. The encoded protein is CASSLLTGGRDEQYF.

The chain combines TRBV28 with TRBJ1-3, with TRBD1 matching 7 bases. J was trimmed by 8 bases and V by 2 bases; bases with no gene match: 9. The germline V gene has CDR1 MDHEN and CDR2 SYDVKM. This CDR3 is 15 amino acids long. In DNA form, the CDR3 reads TGTGCCAGCAGTTTACAGGGGGGAGAGTGGGACACCATATATTTT. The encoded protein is CASSLQGGEWDTIYF.

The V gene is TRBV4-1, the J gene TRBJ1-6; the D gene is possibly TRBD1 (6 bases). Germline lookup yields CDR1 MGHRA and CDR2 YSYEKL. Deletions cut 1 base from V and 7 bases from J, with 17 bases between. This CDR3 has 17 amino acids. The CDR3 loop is CASSQAGAVLMNSPLHF. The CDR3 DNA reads TGCGCCAGCAGCCAAGCAGGGGCGGTTTTAATGAATTCACCCCTCCACTTT.

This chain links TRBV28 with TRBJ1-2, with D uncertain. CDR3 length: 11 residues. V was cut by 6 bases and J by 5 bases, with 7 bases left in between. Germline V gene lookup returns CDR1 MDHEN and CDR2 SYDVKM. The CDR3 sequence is CASSTSYGYTF. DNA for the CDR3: TGTGCCAGCAGCACTTCTTATGGCTACACCTTC.

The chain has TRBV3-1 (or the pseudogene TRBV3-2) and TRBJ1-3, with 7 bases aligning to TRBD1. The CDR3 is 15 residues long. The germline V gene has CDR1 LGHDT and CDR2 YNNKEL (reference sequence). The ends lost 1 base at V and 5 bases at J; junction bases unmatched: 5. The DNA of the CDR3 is TGTGCCAGCAGCCAAGTGAACAGGGGTAGAAACACCATATATTTT. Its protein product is CASSQVNRGRNTIYF.

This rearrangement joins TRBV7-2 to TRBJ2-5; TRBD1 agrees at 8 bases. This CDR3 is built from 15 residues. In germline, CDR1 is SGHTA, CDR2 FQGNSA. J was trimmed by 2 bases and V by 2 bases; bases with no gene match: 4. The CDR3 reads CASSLQGAGQETQYF. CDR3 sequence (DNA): TGTGCCAGCAGCTTACAGGGGGCTGGTCAAGAGACCCAGTACTTC.

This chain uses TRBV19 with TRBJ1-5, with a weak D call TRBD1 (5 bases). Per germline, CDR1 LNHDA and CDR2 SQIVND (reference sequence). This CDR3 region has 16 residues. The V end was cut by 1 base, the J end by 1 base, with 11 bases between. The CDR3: CASSIGGGASNQPQHF. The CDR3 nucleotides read TGTGCCAGTAGTATAGGGGGTGGGGCAAGCAATCAGCCCCAGCATTTT.

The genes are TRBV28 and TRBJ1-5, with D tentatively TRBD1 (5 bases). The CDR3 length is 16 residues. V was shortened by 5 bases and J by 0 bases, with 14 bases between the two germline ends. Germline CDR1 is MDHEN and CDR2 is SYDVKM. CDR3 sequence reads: CASSPAGRGSNQPQHF. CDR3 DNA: TGTGCCAGCAGTCCTGCGGGGAGGGGTAGCAATCAGCCCCAGCATTTT.

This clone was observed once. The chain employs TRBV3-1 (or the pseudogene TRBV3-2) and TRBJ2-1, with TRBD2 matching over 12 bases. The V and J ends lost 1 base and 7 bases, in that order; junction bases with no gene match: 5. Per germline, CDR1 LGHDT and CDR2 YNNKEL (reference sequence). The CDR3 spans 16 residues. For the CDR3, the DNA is TGTGCCAGCAGCCAAGGCACTAGCGGGGGGCGAAATGAGCAGTTCTTC. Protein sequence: CASSQGTSGGRNEQFF.

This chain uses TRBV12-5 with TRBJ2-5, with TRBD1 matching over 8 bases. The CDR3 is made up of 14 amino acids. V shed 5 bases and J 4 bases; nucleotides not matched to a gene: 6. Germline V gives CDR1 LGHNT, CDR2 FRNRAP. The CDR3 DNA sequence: TGTGCTAGTGGTCTGACAGGGGTTAGAGAGACCCAGTACTTC. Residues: CASGLTGVRETQYF.

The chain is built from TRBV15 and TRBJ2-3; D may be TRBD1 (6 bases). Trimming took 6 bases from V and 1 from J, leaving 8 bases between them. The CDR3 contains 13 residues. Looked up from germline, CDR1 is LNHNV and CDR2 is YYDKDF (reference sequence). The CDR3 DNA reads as TGTGCCACCAGGGCAGGGGGCACAGATACGCAGTATTTT. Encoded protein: CATRAGGTDTQYF.

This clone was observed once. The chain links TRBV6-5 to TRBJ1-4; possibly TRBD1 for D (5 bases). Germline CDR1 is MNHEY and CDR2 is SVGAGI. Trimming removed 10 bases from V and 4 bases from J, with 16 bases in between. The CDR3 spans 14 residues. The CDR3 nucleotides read TGTGCCACCAATCGCGGCAGGGATAATGAAAAACTGTTTTTT. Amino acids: CATNRGRDNEKLFF.

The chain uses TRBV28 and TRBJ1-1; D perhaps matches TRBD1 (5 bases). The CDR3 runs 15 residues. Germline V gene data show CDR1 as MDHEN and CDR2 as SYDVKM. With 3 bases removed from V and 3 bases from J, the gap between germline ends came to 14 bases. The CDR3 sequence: CASSFRATGDTEAFF. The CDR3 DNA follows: TGTGCCAGCAGTTTCAGGGCAACGGGGGACACTGAAGCTTTCTTT.

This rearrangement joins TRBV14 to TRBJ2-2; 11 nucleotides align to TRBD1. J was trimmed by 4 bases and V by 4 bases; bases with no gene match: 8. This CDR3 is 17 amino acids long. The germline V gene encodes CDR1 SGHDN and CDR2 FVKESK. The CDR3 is CASSPRDRGLGTGELFF. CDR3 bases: TGTGCCAGCAGCCCCCGGGACAGGGGGTTAGGCACCGGGGAGCTGTTTTTT.

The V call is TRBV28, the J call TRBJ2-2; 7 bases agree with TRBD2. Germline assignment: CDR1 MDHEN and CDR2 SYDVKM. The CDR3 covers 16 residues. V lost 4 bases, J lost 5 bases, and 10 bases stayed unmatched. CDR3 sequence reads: CASSSYWGGTTGELFF. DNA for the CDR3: TGTGCCAGCAGTTCCTATTGGGGGGGTACGACCGGGGAGCTGTTTTTT.